This TCR beta chain is drawn from a study of early T cells in non-severe SARS-CoV-2 infection. Study-level background: From unsorted whole blood, bulk RNA was sequenced, and the chains remained unpaired.

This CDR3 spans 14 amino acids. CDR1 and CDR2 from the germline V gene are DFQATT and SNEGSKA (reference sequence). V dropped 2 bases and J dropped 6 bases, with 15 bases sitting between them. Worth noting for this clonotype: Its matching antigen is unknown.

The TCR library protocol was used to attach unique molecular identifiers. These identifiers were attached to individual cDNA molecules. TCRdb ran MiXCR on the 5' RACE reads and lists one entry per CDR3 protein. The sample holds about 64,000 distinct CDR3 sequences, around 19% seen once. Broader study findings: Matching results from VDJdb favored anti-spike CD8 responses, leaving private and CD4 specificities undetected.

The material was whole blood, obtained at baseline. This rearrangement joins TRBV20-1 to TRBJ2-3; D gene unclear. The receptor was isolated from an adult who was a healthcare worker with PCR-confirmed SARS-CoV-2 infection or an uninfected control (not recorded which). CDR3 coding DNA: TGCAGTGCTAGACCCCCGCAGCGTACCGATACGCAGTATTTT. Its translation: CSARPPQRTDTQYF.